This T cell receptor beta chain comes out of a study of blood T cell repertoires in COVID-19. Trimming removed 9 bases from V and 2 bases from J; junction bases left unmatched: 6. The CDR3 length is 14 residues. Germline values: CDR1 KGHDR, CDR2 SFDVKD. Per the original data handling: Estimation of nucleated cell counts relied on the amplification of reference gene primers. Clones were read by immunoSEQ multiplex PCR, and TCRdb kept only the in-frame ones, dropping some. From that table come the V and J calls and clone size; the DNA was used to work out D and trimming. This sample has about 200,000 clones, with 80% to 90% found just once.

V gene TRBV24-1 combines with J gene TRBJ1-5; the match to TRBD1 covers 7 bases. Sequenced: PBMCs or T cells enriched from blood (not recorded which). The sequence came from a woman aged 40-49 years with acute COVID-19. This CDR3 reads CATRGGAGNQPQHF. CDR3 DNA sequence: TGTGCCACCCGAGGGGGCGCTGGCAATCAGCCCCAGCATTTT.